What follows are 7 T cell receptor beta chains derived from one specimen sequenced in a study of graft-versus-host responses after intestinal transplantation. These receptors have no known antigen. The assay was immunoSEQ multiplex PCR, and TCRdb's table has in-frame clones only and misses some. Of about 81,000 clones listed, 85% to 90% are singletons. The source material was unstimulated CD4+ T cells sorted from spleen or lymph node cells, sampled before intestinal transplant. Source of these receptors: a human donor who received an intestinal transplant.

The genes are TRBV28 and TRBJ2-1, with 13 bases identical to TRBD2. The V gene end was trimmed by 6 bases and the J gene end by 4 bases; junction bases not matched to a gene: 3. Germline CDR1 and CDR2: MDHEN and SYDVKM. The CDR3 is made up of 15 amino acids. In nucleotides, the CDR3 is TGTGCCAGCAGCCCGGGACTAGCGGGGTACAATGAGCAGTTCTTC. Protein sequence: CASSPGLAGYNEQFF.

The chain has TRBV4-2 and TRBJ2-7, with 10 positions matching TRBD1. CDR3 length: 16 residues. In germline, CDR1 is LGHNA, CDR2 YNFKEQ. Trimming took 1 base from V and 8 from J; bases not matched to a gene: 11. In DNA form, the CDR3 reads TGTGCCAGCAGCCAAGGGTCAGTCGGGACAGGGGTCCAGCAGTACTTC. Translated: CASSQGSVGTGVQQYF.

The V gene is TRBV5-4, the J gene TRBJ2-7; possible D gene TRBD2, 6 bases. The V end was cut by 4 bases, the J end by 3 bases, with 14 bases between. CDR1 and CDR2 from the germline V gene are SGHNT and YYREEE (reference sequence). CDR3 size: 14 residues. Here the CDR3 DNA reads TGTGCCAGCAGCCCGAGGGGAGGTTTCTACGAGCAGTACTTC. Translating it yields CASSPRGGFYEQYF.

The chain employs TRBV6-6 and TRBJ2-2, with 12 bases lining up with TRBD2. The V gene end was trimmed by 5 bases and the J gene end by 4 bases; junction bases not matched to a gene: 2. Germline CDR1 and CDR2: MNHNY and SVGAGI (reference sequence). There are 15 residues in the CDR3. CDR3 sequence reads: CASSGGLAGTGELFF. CDR3 DNA: TGTGCCAGCAGTGGGGGACTAGCGGGCACCGGGGAGCTGTTTTTT.

V is TRBV30 and J is TRBJ2-2, with unresolved D. Germline CDR1 reads GTSNPN; CDR2 reads SVGIG (reference sequence). This CDR3 comprises 13 residues. V lost 2 bases and J lost 5, with 9 bases in between. CDR3: CAWSLSTTGELFF. CDR3 sequence (DNA): TGTGCCTGGAGTCTCTCTACGACCGGGGAGCTGTTTTTT.

The chain links TRBV7-3 to TRBJ2-3; 14 bases match TRBD2. Germline assignment: CDR1 SGHTA and CDR2 FQGTGA. The CDR3 totals 15 residues. The V and J ends lost 5 bases and 4 bases, in that order; junction bases with no gene match: 2. CDR3 residues: CASSPGLAGADTQYF. CDR3 DNA: TGTGCCAGCAGCCCGGGACTAGCGGGAGCAGATACGCAGTATTTT.

The chain links TRBV5-1 to TRBJ1-5, with 7 positions matching TRBD1. J was trimmed by 3 bases and V by 2 bases; bases with no gene match: 5. The CDR3 sequence is 15 residues long. Germline-derived CDR1 and CDR2 are SGHRS and YFSETQ. The CDR3 here is CASSLTTGVNQPQHF. The DNA for the CDR3 is TGCGCCAGCAGCTTAACCACAGGGGTCAATCAGCCCCAGCATTTT.